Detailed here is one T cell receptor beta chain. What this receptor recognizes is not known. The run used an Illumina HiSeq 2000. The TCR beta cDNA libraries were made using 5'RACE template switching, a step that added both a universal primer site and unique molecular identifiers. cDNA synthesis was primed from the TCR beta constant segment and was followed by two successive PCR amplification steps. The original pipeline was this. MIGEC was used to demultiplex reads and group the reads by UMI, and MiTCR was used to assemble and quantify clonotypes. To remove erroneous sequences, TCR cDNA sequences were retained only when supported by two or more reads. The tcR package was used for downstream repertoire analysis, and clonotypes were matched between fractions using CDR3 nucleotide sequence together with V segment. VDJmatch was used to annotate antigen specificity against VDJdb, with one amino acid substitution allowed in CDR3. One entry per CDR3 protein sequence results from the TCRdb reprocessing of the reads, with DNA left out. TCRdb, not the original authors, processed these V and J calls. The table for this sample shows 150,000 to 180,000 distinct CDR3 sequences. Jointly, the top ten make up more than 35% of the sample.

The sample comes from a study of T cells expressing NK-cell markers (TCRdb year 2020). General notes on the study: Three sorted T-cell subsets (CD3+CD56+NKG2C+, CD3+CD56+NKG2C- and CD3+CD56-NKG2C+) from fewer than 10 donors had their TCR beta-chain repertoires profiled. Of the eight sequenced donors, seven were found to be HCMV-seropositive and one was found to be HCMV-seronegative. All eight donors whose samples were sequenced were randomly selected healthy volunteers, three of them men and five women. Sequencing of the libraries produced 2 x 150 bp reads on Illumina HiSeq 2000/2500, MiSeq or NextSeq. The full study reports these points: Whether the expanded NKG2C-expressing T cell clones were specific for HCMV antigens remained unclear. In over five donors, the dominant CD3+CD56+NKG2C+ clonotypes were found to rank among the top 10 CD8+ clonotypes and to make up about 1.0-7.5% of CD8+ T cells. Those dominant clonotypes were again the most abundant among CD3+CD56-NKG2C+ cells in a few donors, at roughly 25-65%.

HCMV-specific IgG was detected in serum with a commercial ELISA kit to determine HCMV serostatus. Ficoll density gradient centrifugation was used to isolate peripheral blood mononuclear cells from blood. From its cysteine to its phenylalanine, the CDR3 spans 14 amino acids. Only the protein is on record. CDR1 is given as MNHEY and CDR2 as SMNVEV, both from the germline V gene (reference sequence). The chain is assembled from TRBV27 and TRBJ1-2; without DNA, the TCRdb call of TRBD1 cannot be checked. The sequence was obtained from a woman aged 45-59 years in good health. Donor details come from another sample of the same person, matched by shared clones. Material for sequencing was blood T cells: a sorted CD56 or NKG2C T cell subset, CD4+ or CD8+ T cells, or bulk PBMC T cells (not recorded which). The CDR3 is CASSLGPFAYGYTF.